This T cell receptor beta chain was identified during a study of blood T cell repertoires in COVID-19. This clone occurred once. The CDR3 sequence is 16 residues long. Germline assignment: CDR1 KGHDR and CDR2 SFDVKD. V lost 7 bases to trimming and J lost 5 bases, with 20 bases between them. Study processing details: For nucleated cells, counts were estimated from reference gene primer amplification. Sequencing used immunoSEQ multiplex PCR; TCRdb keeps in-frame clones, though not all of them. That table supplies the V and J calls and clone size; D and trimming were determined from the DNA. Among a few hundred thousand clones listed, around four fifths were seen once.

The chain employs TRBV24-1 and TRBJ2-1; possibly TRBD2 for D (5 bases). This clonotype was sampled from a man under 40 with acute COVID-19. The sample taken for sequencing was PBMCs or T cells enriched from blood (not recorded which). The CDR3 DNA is TGTGCCACCAGCGGCGGGTTGGGGTCATTCGACAATGAGCAGTTCTTC. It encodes CATSGGLGSFDNEQFF.